A selection of T cell receptor beta chains follows, all from one sample in a study of shared clonotypes between healthy human individuals. Only in-frame clones appear in the TCRdb table, and some are missing; sequencing was by immunoSEQ multiplex PCR. The data contain 2 million or so clones, roughly 94% of them singletons. The sample taken for sequencing was naive CD4+ T cells sorted from blood. These receptors were collected from a man between 18 and 29 years old in good health. The CDR3 runs from the conserved cysteine through the conserved F or W. D genes are given only for firm matches. Not all rows give a size; the values are once, few, many and, for expanded clones, a class.

abundance: .
d_gene: .
v_gene: TRBV20-1
j_gene: TRBJ1-2
CDR3aa: CSATSNYGYTF
CDR3nt: TGCAGTGCTACCAGCAACTATGGCTACACCTTC

abundance: once
d_gene: TRBD2
v_gene: TRBV7-8
j_gene: TRBJ2-2
CDR3aa: CASKIRGRDTGELFF
CDR3nt: TGTGCCAGCAAAATCCGGGGGAGGGACACCGGGGAGCTGTTTTTT

abundance: .
d_gene: .
v_gene: TRBV4-3
j_gene: TRBJ1-2
CDR3aa: CASSQDLAVGGGYTF
CDR3nt: TGCGCCAGCAGCCAAGATTTGGCGGTCGGGGGTGGCTACACCTTC

abundance: .
d_gene: .
v_gene: TRBV28
j_gene: TRBJ1-2
CDR3aa: CASSLRGDYGYTF
CDR3nt: TGTGCCAGCAGTTTACGAGGGGACTATGGCTACACCTTC

abundance: .
d_gene: .
v_gene: TRBV5-4
j_gene: TRBJ2-5
CDR3aa: CASSQSRGETQYF
CDR3nt: TGTGCCAGCAGCCAAAGCAGGGGAGAGACCCAGTACTTC

abundance: .
d_gene: TRBD2
v_gene: TRBV9
j_gene: TRBJ2-5
CDR3aa: CASSVAAGGQKETQYF
CDR3nt: TGTGCCAGCAGCGTAGCTGCGGGAGGACAGAAAGAGACCCAGTACTTC

abundance: .
d_gene: .
v_gene: TRBV11-2
j_gene: TRBJ2-3
CDR3aa: CASSLDSYGQYF
CDR3nt: TGTGCCAGCAGCTTAGACAGCTACGGGCAGTATTTT

abundance: .
d_gene: .
v_gene: TRBV27
j_gene: TRBJ2-7
CDR3aa: CASSLNGNTPYEQYF
CDR3nt: TGTGCCAGCAGTTTAAACGGGAATACCCCCTACGAGCAGTACTTC

abundance: .
d_gene: .
v_gene: TRBV18
j_gene: TRBJ2-7
CDR3aa: CASSPSLSGGISYEQYF
CDR3nt: TGTGCCAGCTCACCAAGTCTGTCAGGTGGCATTTCCTACGAGCAGTACTTC

abundance: .
d_gene: .
v_gene: TRBV5-1
j_gene: TRBJ2-2
CDR3aa: CASTGNTGELFF
CDR3nt: TGCGCCAGCACCGGTAACACCGGGGAGCTGTTTTTT

abundance: .
d_gene: .
v_gene: TRBV7-2
j_gene: TRBJ1-5
CDR3aa: CASSLVSGGHQPQHF
CDR3nt: TGTGCCAGCAGCTTAGTTTCCGGGGGGCATCAGCCCCAGCATTTT

abundance: once
d_gene: .
v_gene: TRBV25-1
j_gene: TRBJ1-5
CDR3aa: CASGGYNQPQHF
CDR3nt: TGTGCCAGCGGAGGATACAATCAGCCCCAGCATTTT

abundance: .
d_gene: TRBD2
v_gene: TRBV6-6
j_gene: TRBJ2-7
CDR3aa: CASSWEGTSEQYF
CDR3nt: TGTGCCAGCAGTTGGGAGGGGACGAGCGAGCAGTACTTC

abundance: .
d_gene: .
v_gene: TRBV13
j_gene: TRBJ1-6
CDR3aa: CASSLAGGARNSPLHF
CDR3nt: TGTGCCAGCAGCTTAGCTGGAGGGGCACGCAATTCACCCCTCCACTTT

abundance: .
d_gene: .
v_gene: TRBV11-3
j_gene: TRBJ2-2
CDR3aa: CASSSVQGHGELFF
CDR3nt: TGTGCCAGCAGCTCCGTGCAGGGGCACGGGGAGCTGTTTTTT

abundance: .
d_gene: .
v_gene: TRBV5-1
j_gene: TRBJ2-4
CDR3aa: CASSLSQGINIQYF
CDR3nt: TGCGCCAGCAGCTTGAGTCAGGGTATAAACATTCAGTACTTC

abundance: .
d_gene: .
v_gene: TRBV10-2
j_gene: TRBJ2-5
CDR3aa: CASSESDPNETQYF
CDR3nt: TGCGCCAGCAGTGAGTCTGACCCTAATGAGACCCAGTACTTC

abundance: .
d_gene: .
v_gene: TRBV5-1
j_gene: TRBJ1-1
CDR3aa: CASSVGHPSDEAFF
CDR3nt: TGCGCCAGCAGCGTGGGCCACCCCTCCGATGAAGCTTTCTTT

abundance: .
d_gene: .
v_gene: TRBV29-1
j_gene: TRBJ1-6
CDR3aa: CSVKMDVGSPLHF
CDR3nt: TGCAGCGTGAAGATGGATGTAGGTTCACCCCTCCACTTT

abundance: .
d_gene: .
v_gene: TRBV4-1
j_gene: TRBJ1-5
CDR3aa: CASSQDVTPSSPQHF
CDR3nt: TGCGCCAGCAGCCAAGATGTAACCCCATCCTCGCCCCAGCATTTT

abundance: .
d_gene: .
v_gene: TRBV7-2
j_gene: TRBJ2-3
CDR3aa: CASSLGAGAGDTQYF
CDR3nt: TGTGCCAGCAGCTTGGGGGCAGGGGCAGGAGATACGCAGTATTTT

abundance: .
d_gene: .
v_gene: TRBV18
j_gene: TRBJ1-1
CDR3aa: CASSPPSGRGEAFF
CDR3nt: TGTGCCAGCTCACCACCGTCAGGCCGGGGGGAAGCTTTCTTT

abundance: .
d_gene: TRBD2
v_gene: TRBV9
j_gene: TRBJ2-2
CDR3aa: CASSRDSSGNTGELFF
CDR3nt: TGTGCCAGCAGTCGAGACTCTAGCGGAAACACCGGGGAGCTGTTTTTT

abundance: .
d_gene: TRBD1
v_gene: TRBV2
j_gene: TRBJ2-2
CDR3aa: CASFKNRGRAGELFF
CDR3nt: TGTGCCAGCTTCAAAAACAGGGGGCGGGCCGGGGAGCTGTTTTTT

abundance: .
d_gene: .
v_gene: TRBV10-3
j_gene: TRBJ1-5
CDR3aa: CAISSGTRNQPQHF
CDR3nt: TGTGCCATCTCATCAGGGACCCGCAATCAGCCCCAGCATTTT

abundance: once
d_gene: TRBD1
v_gene: TRBV7-9
j_gene: TRBJ2-1
CDR3aa: CASSLSPGQGGQFF
CDR3nt: TGTGCCAGCAGCTTATCTCCCGGACAGGGCGGACAGTTCTTC

abundance: once
d_gene: .
v_gene: TRBV27
j_gene: TRBJ2-6
CDR3aa: CASRGSAGANVLTF
CDR3nt: TGTGCCAGCAGAGGTTCAGCCGGGGCCAACGTCCTGACTTTC

abundance: once
d_gene: .
v_gene: TRBV6-5
j_gene: TRBJ1-1
CDR3aa: CASSYGSGNTEAFF
CDR3nt: TGTGCCAGCAGTTACGGGTCAGGAAACACTGAAGCTTTCTTT

abundance: .
d_gene: .
v_gene: TRBV14
j_gene: TRBJ1-6
CDR3aa: CASSQVGGTYNSPLHF
CDR3nt: TGTGCCAGCAGCCAAGTCGGGGGGACCTATAATTCACCCCTCCACTTT